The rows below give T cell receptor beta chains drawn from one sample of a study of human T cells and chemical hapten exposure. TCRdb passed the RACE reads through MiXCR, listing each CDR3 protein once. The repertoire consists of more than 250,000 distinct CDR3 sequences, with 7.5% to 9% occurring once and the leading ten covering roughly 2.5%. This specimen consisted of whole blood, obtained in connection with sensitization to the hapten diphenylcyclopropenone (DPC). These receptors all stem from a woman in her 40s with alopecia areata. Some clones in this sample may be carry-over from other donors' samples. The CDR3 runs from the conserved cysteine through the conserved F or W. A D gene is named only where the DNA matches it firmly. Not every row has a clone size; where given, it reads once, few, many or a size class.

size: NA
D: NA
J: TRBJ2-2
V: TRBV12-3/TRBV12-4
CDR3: CASTENTGELFF
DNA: TGTGCCAGCACCGAGAACACCGGGGAGCTGTTTTTT

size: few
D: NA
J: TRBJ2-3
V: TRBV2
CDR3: CASSGLADTQYF
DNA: TGTGCCAGCAGTGGTCTAGCAGATACGCAGTATTTT

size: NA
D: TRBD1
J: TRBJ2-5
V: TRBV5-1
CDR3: CASSLPGQGETQYF
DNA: TGCGCCAGCAGCTTGCCCGGACAGGGAGAGACCCAGTACTTC

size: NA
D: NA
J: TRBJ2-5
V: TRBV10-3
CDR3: CAISGAQETQYF
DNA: TGTGCCATCTCTGGGGCTCAAGAGACCCAGTACTTC

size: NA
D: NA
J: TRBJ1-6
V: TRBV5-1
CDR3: CASSATGSGNSPLHF
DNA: TGCGCCAGCAGCGCAACAGGGTCTGGAAATTCACCCCTCCACTTT

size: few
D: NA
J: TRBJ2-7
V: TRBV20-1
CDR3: CSANGERSSYEQYF
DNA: TGCAGTGCTAATGGAGAGCGGAGCTCCTACGAGCAGTACTTC

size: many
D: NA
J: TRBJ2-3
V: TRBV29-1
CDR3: CSARDPGDTQYF
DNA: TGCAGCGCAAGGGACCCTGGGGATACGCAGTATTTT

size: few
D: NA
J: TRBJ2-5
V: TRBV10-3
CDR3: CAIRGAQETQYF
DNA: TGTGCCATTCGGGGGGCGCAAGAGACCCAGTACTTC

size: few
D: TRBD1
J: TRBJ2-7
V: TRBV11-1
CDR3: CASSSAGQGASYEQYF
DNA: TGTGCCAGCAGCTCGGCGGGACAGGGGGCTTCTTACGAGCAGTACTTC

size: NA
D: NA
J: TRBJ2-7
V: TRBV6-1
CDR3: CASSDSGTPHEQYF
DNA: TGTGCCAGCAGTGACTCGGGCACCCCTCACGAGCAGTACTTC

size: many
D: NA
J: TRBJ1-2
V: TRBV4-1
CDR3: CASSQGYSTSDGYTF
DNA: TGCGCCAGCAGCCAAGGTTATTCTACGAGCGATGGCTACACCTTC

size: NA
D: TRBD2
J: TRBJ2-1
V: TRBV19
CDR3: CASSIELAGGSSYNEQFF
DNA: TGTGCCAGTAGTATAGAACTAGCGGGAGGCAGCTCCTACAATGAGCAGTTCTTC

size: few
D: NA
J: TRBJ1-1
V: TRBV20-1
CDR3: CSARIMGSLSTEAFF
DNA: TGCAGTGCCAGAATTATGGGCAGCTTGAGTACTGAAGCTTTCTTT

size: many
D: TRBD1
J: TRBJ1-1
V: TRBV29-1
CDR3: CSVERDRGTEAFF
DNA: TGCAGCGTTGAAAGGGACAGGGGGACTGAAGCTTTCTTT

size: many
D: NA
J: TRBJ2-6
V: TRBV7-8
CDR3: CASSSQGAGANVLTF
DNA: TGTGCCAGCAGCTCACAGGGTGCTGGGGCCAACGTCCTGACTTTC

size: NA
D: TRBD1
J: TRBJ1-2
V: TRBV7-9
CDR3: CASSLVRLQGTGNRVYGYTF
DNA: TGTGCCAGCAGCTTAGTACGTCTCCAGGGGACAGGGAACCGGGTCTATGGCTACACCTTC

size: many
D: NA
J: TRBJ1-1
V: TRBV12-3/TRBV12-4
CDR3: CASSARLEGEAFF
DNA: TGTGCCAGCAGCGCAAGACTAGAGGGAGAAGCTTTCTTT

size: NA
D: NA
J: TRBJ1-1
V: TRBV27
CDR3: CASSFYRAENTEAFF
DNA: TGTGCCAGCAGTTTCTACAGGGCGGAGAACACTGAAGCTTTCTTT

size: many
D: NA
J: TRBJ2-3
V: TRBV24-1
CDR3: CATSDLQIGPSTDTQYF
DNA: TGTGCCACCAGTGATTTGCAAATTGGCCCAAGCACAGATACGCAGTATTTT

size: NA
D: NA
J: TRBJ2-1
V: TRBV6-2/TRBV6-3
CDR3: CASGSTYNEQFF
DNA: TGTGCCAGCGGGAGCACCTACAATGAGCAGTTCTTC

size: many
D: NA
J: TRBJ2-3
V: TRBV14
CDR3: CASSQYSTDTQYF
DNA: TGTGCCAGCAGCCAGTACAGCACAGATACGCAGTATTTT

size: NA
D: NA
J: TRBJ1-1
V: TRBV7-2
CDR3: CASSPGRRTEAFF
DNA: TGTGCCAGCAGCCCTGGACGGCGGACTGAAGCTTTCTTT

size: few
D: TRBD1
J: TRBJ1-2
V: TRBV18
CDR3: CASSLNRGLEGYTF
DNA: TGTGCCAGCTCACTTAACAGGGGGCTAGAAGGCTACACCTTC

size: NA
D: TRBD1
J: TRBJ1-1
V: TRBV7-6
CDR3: CASSRGDRVANTEAFF
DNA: TGTGCCAGCAGCCGTGGGGACAGGGTGGCAAACACTGAAGCTTTCTTT

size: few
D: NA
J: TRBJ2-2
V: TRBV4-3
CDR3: CASSQVSLGRTNTGELFF
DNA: TGCGCCAGCAGCCAAGTCTCCCTCGGGAGAACGAACACCGGGGAGCTGTTTTTT

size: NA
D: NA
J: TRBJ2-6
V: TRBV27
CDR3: CASSLSRGAGANVLTF
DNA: TGTGCCAGCAGTTTATCTCGGGGGGCCGGGGCCAACGTCCTGACTTTC

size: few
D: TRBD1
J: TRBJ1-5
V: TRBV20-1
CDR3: CSAIRQGPDQPQHF
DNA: TGCAGTGCTATTAGACAGGGCCCTGATCAGCCCCAGCATTTT

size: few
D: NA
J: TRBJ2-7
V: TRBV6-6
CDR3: CASSYGGSWAEQYF
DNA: TGTGCCAGCAGTTACGGGGGTTCCTGGGCCGAGCAGTACTTC

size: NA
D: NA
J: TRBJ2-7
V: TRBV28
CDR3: CASSFRGTATYEQYF
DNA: TGTGCCAGCAGTTTCCGGGGGACAGCCACCTACGAGCAGTACTTC